This entry lists 20 T cell receptor beta chains sequenced from one sample in a study of OX40 agonist ivuxolimab in advanced cancers. Sequencing used immunoSEQ multiplex PCR; TCRdb keeps in-frame clones, though not all of them. The sample includes tens of thousands of clones, about four fifths seen only once; the top ten take less than 25%. The specimen comprised CD4+ or CD8+ T cells sorted from blood, sampled in a trial of the OX40 agonist ivuxolimab. The origin of the receptors is an adult with an advanced solid tumor such as melanoma, head and neck, liver or kidney cancer.

This chain joins TRBV7-6 and TRBJ2-3; D possibly corresponds to TRBD1 (5 bases). Germline V lookup: CDR1 SGHVS, CDR2 FNYEAQ. V was trimmed by 5 bases and J by 5 bases, leaving 11 bases between them. The CDR3 runs to 13 residues. The DNA for the CDR3 is TGTGCCAGCAGCAAGGGGAATTTAGATACGCAGTATTTT. It translates to CASSKGNLDTQYF.

This clone is a singleton in its sample. At one end, the junction sequence differs from germline, possibly due to a read error. The chain's CDR3 is CATSDLEKLFF. The DNA for the CDR3 is TGTGCCACCAGTGACCTTGAAAAACTGTTTTTT. The chain links TRBV6-1 to TRBJ1-4; the D is unclear. The CDR3 has 11 residues. The germline gives CDR1 MNHNS, CDR2 SASEGT.

The table lists this clone with a few counts. CDR3 nucleotides: TGTGCCAGCAGCCGGACATTGTATAATTCACCCCTCCACTTT. It yields the protein CASSRTLYNSPLHF. V gene TRBV7-2 combines with J gene TRBJ1-6; D possibly corresponds to TRBD1 (5 bases). Trimming took off 5 bases at V and 4 bases at J, with 9 bases between the two ends. The CDR3 sequence is 14 residues long. Germline V CDR1 and CDR2: SGHTA, FQGNSA.

The rearrangement joins TRBV2 to TRBJ1-6; D remains ambiguous. Trimming removed 4 bases at V and 0 bases at J, with 13 bases between. The CDR3 has 17 amino acids. Germline V gene lookup returns CDR1 SNHLY and CDR2 FYNNEI. The CDR3 DNA reads TGTGCCAGCAGTGTAAACAGTCAAAGCTCCTATAATTCACCCCTCCACTTT. It is translated as CASSVNSQSSYNSPLHF. Combining the CDR3 with reference TRBV2 and TRBJ1-6 gives the whole variable domain EPEVTQTPSHQVTQMGQEVILRCVPISNHLYFYWYRQILGQKVEFLVSFYNNEISEKSEIFDDQFSVERPDGSNFTLKIRSTKLEDSAMYFCASSVNSQSSYNSPLHFGNGTRLTVT.

The rearrangement uses TRBV7-2 and TRBJ1-3; unclear D gene. V was cut by 8 bases and J by 0 bases, with 11 bases left in between. Looked up from germline, CDR1 is SGHTA and CDR2 is FQGNSA. This CDR3 is built from 14 residues. CDR3 in DNA: TGTGCCAGCGCCCAGCAGGTCTCTGGAAACACCATATATTTT. This translates into CASAQQVSGNTIYF.

The rearrangement uses TRBV4-1 and TRBJ2-7; D uncertain. V lost 0 bases to trimming and J lost 1 base, with 7 bases between them. Germline V gene sequence: CDR1 MGHRA, CDR2 YSYEKL. CDR3 length equals 14 residues. CDR3 bases: TGCGCCAGCAGCCAAGATTCACGTTCCTACGAGCAGTACTTC. Amino acids: CASSQDSRSYEQYF.

The CDR3 nucleotides are TGTGCCAGCAGCCCCGTCCCATCGGCCTACAATGAGCAGTTCTTC. Protein sequence: CASSPVPSAYNEQFF. The genes are TRBV5-6 and TRBJ2-1; D call uncertain. Germline CDR1 SGHDT, CDR2 YYEEEE. CDR3 size: 15 residues. V lost 4 bases to trimming and J lost 2 bases, with 13 bases between them.

J is TRBJ2-5 and V is TRBV20-1; 7 bases are a match to TRBD2. The CDR3 contains 11 residues. V shed 3 bases, J shed 5 bases, and the junction held 0 bases outside the gene matches. From germline, CDR1 is DFQATT and CDR2 SNEGSKA (reference sequence). The CDR3 coding sequence is TGCAGTGCTAGGGGGGGGGAGACCCAGTACTTC. Protein product: CSARGGETQYF.

Of note for this clone: Additional DNA sequences in this sample encode the identical CDR3. The chain links TRBV9 to TRBJ2-6; tentatively, D is TRBD1 (6 bases). Trimming removed 3 bases at V and 4 bases at J, with 11 bases between. Germline V gene sequence: CDR1 SGDLS, CDR2 YYNGEE. The CDR3 runs to 15 residues. CDR3 loop: CASSAQGSGANVLTF. The CDR3 region has the DNA TGTGCCAGCAGCGCACAGGGTTCAGGGGCCAACGTCCTGACTTTC.

This chain uses TRBV14 with TRBJ2-1, with 13 bases identical to TRBD2. The CDR3 runs to 15 residues. The germline V gene has CDR1 SGHDN and CDR2 FVKESK. Losses at the gene ends were 3 bases for V and 10 bases for J; bases not matched to a gene: 6. This CDR3 is CASSHGLAGDREQFF. The CDR3, as DNA: TGTGCCAGCAGCCATGGACTAGCGGGAGATCGAGAGCAGTTCTTC.

In this sample, this clone turned up a few times. The chain joins TRBV19 to TRBJ2-3, with D maybe TRBD1 (6 bases). The germline CDR1 and CDR2 sequences are LNHDA and SQIVND (reference sequence). The CDR3 loop spans 14 amino acids. The V end was cut by 7 bases, the J end by 0 bases, with 11 bases between. The CDR3 coding sequence is TGTGCCAGTACTACAGGGTATAGCACAGATACGCAGTATTTT. This sequence encodes CASTTGYSTDTQYF.

The J gene is TRBJ2-7, the V gene TRBV19; 7 bases match TRBD1. Germline lookup yields CDR1 LNHDA and CDR2 SQIVND (reference sequence). The CDR3 spans 13 residues. V was clipped by 6 bases and J by 5 bases; unmatched bases: 7. The CDR3 DNA reads TGTGCCAGTAGGTCCACAGGGGATAACGAGCAGTACTTC. Translating it yields CASRSTGDNEQYF.

The gene calls are TRBV9 and TRBJ1-5; D might be TRBD1 (6 bases). Between the trimmed V and J ends, which lost 5 bases and 4 bases, there was a span of 10 bases. This CDR3 comprises 13 residues. Germline CDR1 and CDR2: SGDLS and YYNGEE. The CDR3 sequence: CASSGQPNQPQHF. The CDR3 bases are TGTGCCAGCAGTGGACAGCCTAATCAGCCCCAGCATTTT.

J is TRBJ1-1 and V is TRBV5-1; no firm D call. The V and J ends lost 4 bases and 5 bases respectively, with 12 bases between them. The germline CDR1 and CDR2 sequences are SGHRS and YFSETQ. The CDR3 runs to 13 residues. CDR3 loop: CASSPPLGTEAFF. CDR3 coding DNA: TGCGCCAGCAGCCCGCCCTTGGGTACTGAAGCTTTCTTT.

The V gene is TRBV5-5, the J gene TRBJ1-2; D unclear. V shed 0 bases and J shed 3 bases, with 6 bases lying between them. In germline, CDR1 is SGHKS, CDR2 YYEKEE (reference sequence). This CDR3 has 13 amino acids. The CDR3 reads CASSLDPDYGYTF. The CDR3 DNA sequence: TGTGCCAGCAGCTTGGATCCGGACTATGGCTACACCTTC.

The chain recombines TRBV19 with TRBJ2-1, with 15 bases identical to TRBD2. Germline loops: CDR1 LNHDA, CDR2 SQIVND (reference sequence). The CDR3 is 19 amino acids. The junction had 14 bases not matched to a gene; V was cut back by 7 bases and J by 4 bases. CDR3 residues: CASTDLGLAGGQVYNEQFF. The CDR3, as DNA: TGTGCCAGTACTGATCTTGGACTAGCGGGGGGGCAGGTTTACAATGAGCAGTTCTTC.

This rearrangement joins TRBV7-6 to TRBJ2-7; D not certain. Trimming shortened V by 5 bases and J by 2 bases, and 16 bases separated the two germline ends. The CDR3 extends over 15 amino acids. Germline-derived CDR1 and CDR2 are SGHVS and FNYEAQ. The CDR3 DNA follows: TGTGCCAGCAGCCCGACTTCTCCGGGCGCCTACGAGCAGTACTTC. Its translation is CASSPTSPGAYEQYF.

J is TRBJ1-1 and V is TRBV2; the match to TRBD1 covers 9 bases. This CDR3 has 13 residues. V dropped 6 bases and J dropped 3; count of bases not matched to a gene: 2. From germline, CDR1 is SNHLY and CDR2 FYNNEI. CDR3 loop: CASRGQGYTEAFF. CDR3 DNA sequence: TGTGCCAGCAGGGGACAGGGCTACACTGAAGCTTTCTTT.

The chain combines TRBV7-9 with TRBJ2-3; 7 positions agree with TRBD2. The CDR3 extends over 15 amino acids. The germline V gene encodes CDR1 SEHNR and CDR2 FQNEAQ (reference sequence). V lost 1 base, J lost 5 bases, and 6 bases stayed unmatched. This CDR3 is CASSLGPSGLDTQYF. The DNA for the CDR3 is TGTGCCAGCAGCTTAGGGCCTAGCGGTTTAGATACGCAGTATTTT.

The chain uses TRBV11-3 and TRBJ2-3, with 7 bases identical to TRBD2. V shed 1 base and J 3 bases; nucleotides not matched to a gene: 7. This CDR3 has 16 residues. In germline, CDR1 is SGHNT, CDR2 YENEEA. CDR3: CASSLGFAGVTDTQYF. The CDR3 DNA is TGTGCCAGCAGCTTAGGCTTTGCGGGAGTGACAGATACGCAGTATTTT.